A single sample gave rise to the 27 T cell receptor beta chains below, sequenced in a study of blood T cell repertoires in COVID-19. Measured with immunoSEQ multiplex PCR; TCRdb has only the in-frame clones, and not every one. The table lists about 130,000 clones, roughly 88% of them singletons. Material: peripheral blood. The receptors stem from a human donor in a cohort sampled during active COVID-19.

The chain links TRBV4-2 to TRBJ2-5; D might be TRBD2 (5 bases). The CDR3 is 16 residues long. V gave up 3 bases and J gave up 3 bases, with 17 bases separating them. Per the germline V gene, CDR1 is LGHNA and CDR2 is YNFKEQ. CDR3 amino acids: CASSQEGGFREETQYF. The CDR3 DNA reads as TGTGCCAGCAGCCAGGAAGGAGGTTTTAGGGAAGAGACCCAGTACTTC.

The rearrangement uses TRBV11-1 and TRBJ2-1; possibly TRBD2 for D (6 bases). V was clipped by 6 bases and J by 6 bases, with 15 bases between them. Germline V gives CDR1 SGHAT, CDR2 FQDESV (reference sequence). This CDR3 has 14 residues. CDR3: CASRAGLGGNEQFF. CDR3 coding DNA: TGTGCCAGCAGGGCGGGACTCGGGGGCAATGAGCAGTTCTTC.

The rearrangement joins TRBV7-8 to TRBJ2-1; TRBD2 aligns across 9 bases. J gave up 0 bases and V 3 bases, and 0 bases lay outside the gene matches. CDR3 length equals 15 residues. CDR1 and CDR2 from the germline V gene are SGHVS and FQNEAQ. CDR3 bases: TGTGCCAGCAGCTTTAGCGGGAGCTCCTACAATGAGCAGTTCTTC. Its protein is CASSFSGSSYNEQFF.

This rearrangement joins TRBV7-2 to TRBJ1-2; 7 bases are shared with TRBD1. After removal of 2 bases from V and 6 bases from J, the junction contained 15 bases not matched to a gene. CDR1 and CDR2 from the germline V gene are SGHTA and FQGNSA. The CDR3 consists of 17 residues. CDR3 nucleotides: TGTGCCAGCAGCTTAAAACCCCCTGGGCAGGGGGAAGATGGCTACACCTTC. Translation: CASSLKPPGQGEDGYTF.

This chain links TRBV2 with TRBJ2-5; TRBD1 matches at 11 bases. V lost 5 bases to trimming and J lost 1 base; unmatched junction nucleotides: 3. CDR1 is SNHLY, CDR2 FYNNEI, per germline. This CDR3 is 15 amino acids long. CDR3 region: CASSRDRGSQETQYF. DNA of the CDR3: TGTGCCAGCAGTAGGGACAGGGGGTCCCAAGAGACCCAGTACTTC.

Only a few counts were recorded for this clone. V usage is TRBV4-1 and J usage is TRBJ2-1; 9 bases line up with TRBD2. CDR3 length equals 20 residues. CDR1 and CDR2 (germline): MGHRA, YSYEKL. V lost 0 bases and J lost 0; bases outside the gene matches: 12. The CDR3 here is CASSQDSASGTRVSYNEQFF. In DNA form, the CDR3 reads TGCGCCAGCAGCCAAGACTCTGCTAGCGGGACCCGAGTCTCCTACAATGAGCAGTTCTTC.

The V call is TRBV4-1, the J call TRBJ2-7; TRBD2 agrees at 8 bases. Germline CDR1 is MGHRA and CDR2 is YSYEKL. The CDR3 totals 16 residues. With 0 bases clipped from V and 8 bases from J, the junction kept 12 bases outside the gene matches. The CDR3 DNA follows: TGCGCCAGCAGCCAAGATTCGGGCCTAGCGGGTCAACAGCAGTACTTC. This gives the protein CASSQDSGLAGQQQYF.

The chain uses TRBV30 and TRBJ2-7; 7 bases are a match to TRBD1. Trimming cost V 3 bases and J 4 bases; bases outside gene matches: 9. The CDR3 extends over 14 amino acids. Germline V gives CDR1 GTSNPN, CDR2 SVGIG (reference sequence). The CDR3 here is CAWSFFGRGYEQYF. In nucleotides, the CDR3 is TGTGCCTGGAGCTTCTTTGGCAGGGGGTACGAGCAGTACTTC.

V is TRBV9 and J is TRBJ1-5; 7 positions agree with TRBD1. V was clipped by 2 bases and J by 0 bases; unmatched bases: 8. CDR1 and CDR2 from the germline V gene are SGDLS and YYNGEE. The CDR3 extends over 17 amino acids. The CDR3 spells CASSVPDRASSNQPQHF. Here the CDR3 DNA reads TGTGCCAGCAGCGTCCCCGACAGGGCTTCTAGCAATCAGCCCCAGCATTTT.

V gene TRBV3-1 (or the pseudogene TRBV3-2) combines with J gene TRBJ2-6; the match to TRBD1 covers 9 bases. The CDR3 runs 17 residues. J gave up 3 bases and V 4 bases, and 7 bases lay outside the gene matches. Germline V gene lookup returns CDR1 LGHDT and CDR2 YNNKEL (reference sequence). CDR3 amino acids: CASSLWTGADGANVLTF. The CDR3 bases are TGTGCCAGCAGCCTTTGGACAGGGGCGGATGGGGCCAACGTCCTGACTTTC.

The J gene is TRBJ2-7, the V gene TRBV2; 8 bases map to TRBD1. This CDR3 region has 13 residues. J gave up 7 bases and V 10 bases, and 12 bases lay outside the gene matches. Germline CDR1 SNHLY, CDR2 FYNNEI. The CDR3: CANRMTGAEEQYF. In nucleotides, the CDR3 is TGTGCCAACCGCATGACAGGGGCGGAAGAGCAGTACTTC.

V is TRBV2 and J is TRBJ2-3, with D possibly TRBD2 on 5 matching bases. V was pared by 6 bases and J by 0 bases, with 13 bases between. CDR3 length: 15 residues. Germline loops: CDR1 SNHLY, CDR2 FYNNEI. The CDR3 loop is CASSPPQRSTDTQYF. The DNA for the CDR3 is TGTGCCAGCAGCCCCCCCCAGCGGAGCACAGATACGCAGTATTTT.

The chain couples TRBV20-1 to TRBJ2-3; D is perhaps TRBD1 (6 bases). CDR1 and CDR2 (germline): DFQATT, SNEGSKA (reference sequence). V shed 8 bases and J shed 4 bases, with 10 bases lying between them. The CDR3 is 11 residues long. The CDR3 DNA is TGCAGTCCCCAGGGGCCAGATACGCAGTATTTT. As protein: CSPQGPDTQYF.

The chain employs TRBV5-1 and TRBJ1-4; 7 nucleotides match TRBD1. The germline CDR1 and CDR2 sequences are SGHRS and YFSETQ. The CDR3 totals 14 residues. J was trimmed by 6 bases and V by 1 base; bases with no gene match: 3. The CDR3 DNA reads as TGCGCCAGCAGCTTGCAGGGGGAAGATGAAAAACTGTTTTTT. It translates to CASSLQGEDEKLFF.

The J gene is TRBJ2-5, the V gene TRBV4-3; the D gene is possibly TRBD1 (6 bases). Trimming removed 0 bases from V and 2 bases from J, with 10 bases in between. Per the germline V gene, CDR1 is LGHNA and CDR2 is YSLEER. The CDR3 is made up of 15 amino acids. This CDR3 is CASSQDRTAQETQYF. In nucleotides, the CDR3 is TGCGCCAGCAGCCAAGATAGGACAGCACAAGAGACCCAGTACTTC.

This chain links TRBV30 with TRBJ2-5, with 7 bases matching TRBD1. Germline V gene sequence: CDR1 GTSNPN, CDR2 SVGIG (reference sequence). This CDR3 contains 13 residues. The trim removed 3 bases at V and 4 bases at J, leaving 5 bases unmatched. The CDR3 protein is CAWRQGPGETQYF. CDR3 DNA: TGTGCCTGGAGACAGGGGCCGGGAGAGACCCAGTACTTC.

This chain uses TRBV19 with TRBJ1-2; D gene uncertain. The germline V gene encodes CDR1 LNHDA and CDR2 SQIVND (reference sequence). V was clipped by 6 bases and J by 8 bases, with 19 bases between them. CDR3 length: 14 residues. The DNA of the CDR3 is TGTGCCAGTAGCCGCTACAGCCCCTCCGAAGGCTACACCTTC. This gives the protein CASSRYSPSEGYTF.

The CDR3 nucleotides read TGTGCCAGCTCACACGAATTGGACTATAGCACAGATACGCAGTATTTT. It is translated as CASSHELDYSTDTQYF. The chain combines TRBV18 with TRBJ2-3, with D maybe TRBD2 (6 bases). Trimming left V 4 bases short and J 0 bases short, with 14 bases between. The germline CDR1 and CDR2 sequences are KGHSH and LQKENI. The length of the CDR3 is 16 residues.

This chain joins TRBV24-1 and TRBJ2-1; 12 bases align to TRBD2. CDR1 is KGHDR and CDR2 is SFDVKD in the germline V gene. Losses at the gene ends were 5 bases for V and 8 bases for J; bases not matched to a gene: 18. The CDR3 contains 19 residues. The CDR3 here is CATSVVVSTSGRTTHEQFF. CDR3 DNA: TGTGCCACCAGTGTGGTTGTATCGACTAGCGGGAGAACGACGCATGAGCAGTTCTTC.

The chain employs TRBV28 and TRBJ2-1; 7 bases are a match to TRBD1. V shed 7 bases, J shed 3 bases, and the junction held 12 bases outside the gene matches. The CDR3 is 16 amino acids. CDR1 is MDHEN and CDR2 is SYDVKM in the germline V gene. The CDR3 is CASTRKTGRIYNEQFF. The CDR3 coding sequence is TGTGCCAGCACCCGGAAGACAGGGCGTATCTACAATGAGCAGTTCTTC.

The J gene is TRBJ1-4, the V gene TRBV5-1; D unresolved. The germline V gene has CDR1 SGHRS and CDR2 YFSETQ. The CDR3 runs 14 residues. With 1 base removed from V and 2 bases from J, the gap between germline ends came to 6 bases. In nucleotides, the CDR3 is TGCGCCAGCAGCTTGATCGGGACTAATGAAAAACTGTTTTTT. Translation: CASSLIGTNEKLFF.

Remarks on this clone: Because the CDR3's place on the DNA is in doubt, the DNA is left out and the CDR3 is given as listed by TCRdb. The CDR3 is CASILGQGLGEQYF. The chain employs TRBV28 and TRBJ2-7; the table gives TRBD1 as D, unverified against the DNA. The CDR3 length is 14 residues, termini included. CDR1 is MDHEN and CDR2 is SYDVKM in the germline V gene.

This chain uses TRBV9 with TRBJ2-7; 8 bases agree with TRBD2. The germline V gene encodes CDR1 SGDLS and CDR2 YYNGEE. The CDR3 is 16 residues long. V dropped 0 bases and J dropped 3; count of bases not matched to a gene: 8. The CDR3 loop reads CASSVGPGRAFYEQYF. In DNA form, the CDR3 reads TGTGCCAGCAGCGTAGGACCCGGGAGGGCCTTCTACGAGCAGTACTTC.

The chain combines TRBV24-1 with TRBJ1-4, with D possibly TRBD1 on 5 matching bases. V lost 3 bases to trimming and J lost 4 bases, with 11 bases between them. Germline V lookup: CDR1 KGHDR, CDR2 SFDVKD. This CDR3 spans 15 amino acids. The CDR3 DNA reads TGTGCCACCAGTGATCCCGGAGGGGATAATGAAAAACTGTTTTTT. It translates to CATSDPGGDNEKLFF.

The V call is TRBV11-2, the J call TRBJ1-1; the match to TRBD1 covers 8 bases. Germline values: CDR1 SGHAT, CDR2 FQNNGV. CDR3 length equals 14 residues. Trimming cost V 6 bases and J 8 bases; bases outside gene matches: 11. The CDR3 here is CASRPWGQVSEAFF. CDR3 sequence (DNA): TGTGCCAGCAGGCCGTGGGGACAGGTGTCCGAAGCTTTCTTT.

The chain is built from TRBV28 and TRBJ2-7, with D uncertain. Germline V gives CDR1 MDHEN, CDR2 SYDVKM. The CDR3 contains 12 residues. The V gene lost 5 bases and the J gene lost 0 bases, with 5 bases spanning the gap. The CDR3 DNA reads as TGTGCCAGCAGTGTTAGCTCCTACGAGCAGTACTTC. Protein sequence: CASSVSSYEQYF.

The gene calls are TRBV11-2 and TRBJ2-3; D gene uncertain. V gave up 1 base and J gave up 0 bases, with 8 bases separating them. CDR1 is SGHAT, CDR2 FQNNGV, per germline. The CDR3 length is 15 residues. CDR3 in DNA: TGTGCCAGCAGCTTAGTGGTGCTAAGCACAGATACGCAGTATTTT. This codes for CASSLVVLSTDTQYF.